Listed below are T cell receptor beta chains from one sample, sequenced in a study of blood T cell repertoires in COVID-19. Profiled with immunoSEQ multiplex PCR; TCRdb holds only in-frame clones, not every one. The repertoire holds 150,000 to 160,000 clones, with roughly nine tenths as singletons. The sequencing input was peripheral blood. The source of these receptors is a middle-aged man with acute or convalescent COVID-19. CDR3s include the opening cysteine and the closing phenylalanine or tryptophan. The order of the fields is J gene, clone size, V gene, D gene, CDR3 DNA, CDR3 protein. A D gene is named only where the DNA matches it firmly. Expanded clones get a size class; other rows say once, few or many, or leave the size out.

J gene: TRBJ1-5; clone size: .; V gene: TRBV4-1; D gene: .; CDR3 DNA: TGCGCCAGCAGGCTGACCTTCAGCGATCAGCCCCAGCATTTT; CDR3 protein: CASRLTFSDQPQHF
J gene: TRBJ1-1; clone size: .; V gene: TRBV6-5; D gene: TRBD1; CDR3 DNA: TGTGCCAGCAGGCGCAGGGGGCCCGGCACTGAAGCTTTCTTT; CDR3 protein: CASRRRGPGTEAFF
J gene: TRBJ2-1; clone size: .; V gene: TRBV15; D gene: TRBD2; CDR3 DNA: TGTGCCACCAGCAGCGACCCGGGACTAGCGGGTGGCCTTGAGCAGTTCTTC; CDR3 protein: CATSSDPGLAGGLEQFF
J gene: TRBJ2-1; clone size: .; V gene: TRBV27; D gene: .; CDR3 DNA: TGTGCCAGCAGCTACTCTGGGGCGAATGAGCAGTTCTTC; CDR3 protein: CASSYSGANEQFF
J gene: TRBJ1-4; clone size: .; V gene: TRBV6-5; D gene: .; CDR3 DNA: TGTGCCAGCAGTACAGGGATGGGTGGAGAAAAACTGTTTTTT; CDR3 protein: CASSTGMGGEKLFF
J gene: TRBJ2-7; clone size: .; V gene: TRBV19; D gene: .; CDR3 DNA: TGTGCCAGTAGTATTGAATTAGCGATTCCCTACGAGCAGTACTTC; CDR3 protein: CASSIELAIPYEQYF
J gene: TRBJ1-1; clone size: once; V gene: TRBV29-1; D gene: .; CDR3 DNA: TGCAGCGTTGAACCAGGGAATGAAGCTTTCTTT; CDR3 protein: CSVEPGNEAFF
J gene: TRBJ1-1; clone size: .; V gene: TRBV28; D gene: .; CDR3 DNA: TGTGCCAGCAGTCAGGCGGGGAACACTGAAGCTTTCTTT; CDR3 protein: CASSQAGNTEAFF
J gene: TRBJ1-1; clone size: .; V gene: TRBV30; D gene: TRBD1; CDR3 DNA: TGTGCCGGGACAGGGGTTGCGGACACTGAAGCTTTCTTT; CDR3 protein: CAGTGVADTEAFF
J gene: TRBJ2-2; clone size: .; V gene: TRBV19; D gene: TRBD1; CDR3 DNA: TGTGCCAGTAGTTTCACAGGGGGCTCAACCGGGGAGCTGTTTTTT; CDR3 protein: CASSFTGGSTGELFF
J gene: TRBJ1-3; clone size: .; V gene: TRBV5-6; D gene: .; CDR3 DNA: TGTGCCAGCAGCTTGGGCAGGGCTGGAAACACCATATATTTT; CDR3 protein: CASSLGRAGNTIYF